This T cell receptor beta chain was observed in a study of molecular identifiers for immune sequencing clone quantification. CDR1 and CDR2 from the germline V gene are SEHNR and FQNEAQ (reference sequence). This CDR3 region has 15 residues. Trimming shortened V by 5 bases and J by 3 bases, and 14 bases separated the two germline ends. This clonotype was recorded at least ten times. In TCRdb, the PCR reads were re-called with MiXCR into one record per CDR3 protein. The sample holds approximately 320,000 distinct CDR3 sequences; roughly a quarter are singletons and the top ten take approximately 0.74%.

Sequences were obtained from naive CD8+ T cells from blood, with Jurkat cell RNA spiked in. This sample's subset: FACS-sorted CD8+CD4-CCR7+CD45RA+ naive T cells. This rearrangement joins TRBV7-9 to TRBJ1-5; D is possibly TRBD1 (5 bases). The TCR originated in a human donor in good health. Some libraries in this study had Jurkat cell RNA spiked in. The CDR3 loop reads CASSGDGEPNQPQHF. CDR3 DNA sequence: TGTGCCAGCAGCGGGGACGGAGAGCCCAATCAGCCCCAGCATTTT.